This T cell receptor beta chain was recorded in a study of Graves' ophthalmopathy and Graves' hyperthyroidism. The study, taken as a whole, reports: Clonotypes were expanded in thyroid at above 0.001 frequency, and most also appeared in blood.

The CDR3 covers 14 residues. Germline V gives CDR1 MGHDK, CDR2 SYGVNS. The authors amplified TCR beta CDR3 regions from RNA transcripts. Second-round multiplex PCR followed a first-round RT-PCR using HTBI primers. MiXCR, run by TCRdb on the multiplex PCR reads, gives a single entry per CDR3 protein. The sample lists about 15,000 distinct CDR3 sequences, roughly 50% seen once, with approximately 24% in the top ten. Enrolled hyperthyroidism patients had a new diagnosis, a duration under 2 months, and an age of 18 to 65. To note about this clonotype: No antigen is known for it. A read error may produce the germline difference seen at one junction end.

The sequence was collected from a middle-aged woman with stable Graves' hyperthyroidism. The chain couples TRBV25-1 to TRBJ1-6; D is unclear. Sequenced sample: peripheral blood. CDR3 loop: CAGSEYTPDSPLHF. The CDR3 DNA is TGTGCCGGCAGTGAATATACCCCAGATTCACCCCTCCACTTT.